This T cell receptor beta chain emerged from a study of blood T cell repertoires in COVID-19. Germline CDR1 is MGHRA and CDR2 is YSYEKL. After removal of 0 bases from V and 0 bases from J, the junction contained 2 bases not matched to a gene. The CDR3 runs 16 residues. The data were produced by immunoSEQ multiplex PCR, yet TCRdb's version contains in-frame clones alone and is incomplete. The sample contains approximately 150,000 clones, roughly 90% of which appear only once. The chain couples TRBV4-1 to TRBJ1-5; TRBD1 matches 7 bases. The TCR originated in a human donor in a cohort sampled during active COVID-19. Material for sequencing was peripheral blood. The CDR3 here is CASSQDRQGSNQPQHF. In DNA form, the CDR3 reads TGCGCCAGCAGCCAAGATAGACAGGGTAGCAATCAGCCCCAGCATTTT.